The present entry profiles one T cell receptor (beta chain) with its context. Sequenced by immunoSEQ multiplex PCR; TCRdb stores in-frame clones only, minus some. The table shows about 120,000 clones, with roughly 90% occurring only once. These data are taken from a study of control samples from healthy donors and cancer patients. The CDR3 runs to 14 residues. Between the trimmed V and J ends, which lost 4 bases and 0 bases, there was a span of 8 bases. Germline-derived CDR1 and CDR2 are KGHSH and LQKENI. The specimen sequenced was blood. The source is a man in his forties or fifties in good health. The chain joins TRBV18 to TRBJ2-3, with D possibly matching TRBD1 (5 bases). Here the CDR3 reads CASSRQTSTDTQYF. The CDR3 DNA follows: TGTGCCAGCTCACGACAGACTAGCACAGATACGCAGTATTTT.